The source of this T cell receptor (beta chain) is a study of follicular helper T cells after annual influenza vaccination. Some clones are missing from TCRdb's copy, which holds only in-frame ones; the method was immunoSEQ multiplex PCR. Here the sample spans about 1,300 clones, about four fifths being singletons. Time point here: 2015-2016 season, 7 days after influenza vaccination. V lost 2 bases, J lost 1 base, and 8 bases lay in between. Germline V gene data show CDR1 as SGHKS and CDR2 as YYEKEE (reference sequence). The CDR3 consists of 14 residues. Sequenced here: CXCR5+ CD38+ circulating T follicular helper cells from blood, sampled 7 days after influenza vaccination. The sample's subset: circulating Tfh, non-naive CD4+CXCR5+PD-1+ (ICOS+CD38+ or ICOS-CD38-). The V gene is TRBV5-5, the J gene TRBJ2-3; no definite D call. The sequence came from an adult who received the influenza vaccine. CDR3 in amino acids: CASSLNWGTDTQYF. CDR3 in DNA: TGTGCCAGCAGCTTAAATTGGGGCACAGATACGCAGTATTTT.